Following are 16 T cell receptor beta chains from one sample sequenced in a study of shared clonotypes between healthy human individuals. TCRdb's copy holds only in-frame clones and misses some; the assay was immunoSEQ multiplex PCR. The data show millions of clones, roughly 93% seen once. Sequences were obtained from naive CD4+ T cells from PBMCs. Subset: CD45RA+ positively selected. All receptors derive from a man younger than 35 in good health. Some clones in this sample may be carry-over from other donors' samples.

The V and J genes are TRBV10-3 and TRBJ2-5, with D possibly TRBD2 on 6 matching bases. The end of the DNA is better explained by TRBJ2-7, so the J call may be wrong. This CDR3 has 12 amino acids. Germline V lookup: CDR1 ENHRY, CDR2 SYGVKD. The CDR3 nucleotides read TGTGCCATCAGTGACGGGAGCCACGAGCAGTACTTC. The encoded protein is CAISDGSHEQYF.

V gene TRBV7-3 combines with J gene TRBJ2-3, with 10 nucleotides matching TRBD2. J gave up 4 bases and V 10 bases, and 11 bases lay outside the gene matches. CDR1 and CDR2 (germline): SGHTA, FQGTGA. CDR3 size: 15 residues. CDR3 nucleotide sequence: TGTGCCACCGCTTCTAGCGGGAGCTCGTCAGATACGCAGTATTTT. It is translated as CATASSGSSSDTQYF.

This clone is a singleton in its sample. The V call is TRBV5-5, the J call TRBJ1-5; 8 nucleotides agree with TRBD1. The CDR3 runs 14 residues. V trimming: 3 bases; J trimming: 7 bases; junction bases outside the gene matches: 6. Germline CDR1 reads SGHKS; CDR2 reads YYEKEE (reference sequence). CDR3 sequence (DNA): TGTGCCAGCAGCTCCACAGGGGGGGGACAGCCCCAGCATTTT. Amino acid sequence: CASSSTGGGQPQHF.

The table lists this clone with a count of one. V is TRBV28 and J is TRBJ2-7, with no clear D. Per germline, CDR1 MDHEN and CDR2 SYDVKM. The CDR3 consists of 13 residues. V was clipped by 8 bases and J by 2 bases, with 13 bases between them. In DNA form, the CDR3 reads TGTGCCAGCTACTCCTCTAGTACCTACGAGCAGTACTTC. Translation: CASYSSSTYEQYF.

The V gene is TRBV28, the J gene TRBJ1-2; 9 nucleotides match TRBD1. Looked up from germline, CDR1 is MDHEN and CDR2 is SYDVKM. CDR3 length: 17 amino acids. V was clipped by 2 bases and J by 4 bases; unmatched bases: 11. CDR3 sequence: CASSLIGPGTGSYGYTF. CDR3 sequence (DNA): TGTGCCAGCAGTTTAATCGGGCCGGGGACAGGGTCCTATGGCTACACCTTC.

V is TRBV2 and J is TRBJ2-7; D possibly corresponds to TRBD1 (6 bases). The V gene lost 6 bases and the J gene lost 2 bases, with 14 bases spanning the gap. The CDR3 has 14 residues. Germline-derived CDR1 and CDR2 are SNHLY and FYNNEI. The CDR3: CASSGDRIPYEQYF. The CDR3 DNA reads TGTGCCAGCAGCGGCGACAGGATACCCTACGAGCAGTACTTC.

The J gene is TRBJ2-1, the V gene TRBV7-3; 7 bases fit TRBD2. Germline lookup yields CDR1 SGHTA and CDR2 FQGTGA. Unmatched junction bases numbered 6, after V lost 2 bases and J lost 8 bases. The CDR3 spans 14 residues. The CDR3 DNA reads TGTGCCAGCAGCTTATTCGCGGGGGAACATGAGCAGTTCTTC. Translating it yields CASSLFAGEHEQFF.

The rearrangement uses TRBV11-2 and TRBJ2-7, with 7 bases matching TRBD1. V was pared by 3 bases and J by 6 bases, with 8 bases of the junction left unmatched. Per the germline V gene, CDR1 is SGHAT and CDR2 is FQNNGV. The CDR3 covers 14 residues. The CDR3 DNA is TGTGCCAGCAGCTTCGAGGGGGCACAGGGCGAGCAGTACTTC. It yields the protein CASSFEGAQGEQYF.

The V and J genes are TRBV5-1 and TRBJ1-1, with no clear D. From germline, CDR1 is SGHRS and CDR2 YFSETQ. The V gene lost 4 bases and the J gene lost 4 bases, with 11 bases spanning the gap. The CDR3 runs 13 residues. The CDR3: CASSRPPSTEAFF. The CDR3 DNA reads as TGCGCCAGCAGCCGACCCCCGAGCACTGAAGCTTTCTTT.

V is TRBV4-3 and J is TRBJ1-2; D is possibly TRBD1 (6 bases). V lost 0 bases to trimming and J lost 4 bases, with 9 bases between them. This CDR3 spans 14 amino acids. The germline gives CDR1 LGHNA, CDR2 YSLEER. CDR3 sequence (DNA): TGCGCCAGCAGCCAAGAGGTGGGGGCCTATGGCTACACCTTC. Its protein product is CASSQEVGAYGYTF.

This rearrangement joins TRBV5-1 to TRBJ2-5; TRBD2 agrees at 9 bases. Germline CDR1 SGHRS, CDR2 YFSETQ. Trimming removed 4 bases from V and 6 bases from J; junction bases left unmatched: 10. This CDR3 region has 15 residues. CDR3 coding DNA: TGCGCCAGCAGCCAAGGGACTAGCTCCTCGCAGACCCAGTACTTC. As protein: CASSQGTSSSQTQYF.

The V call is TRBV28, the J call TRBJ1-1; TRBD1 is a possible D gene (5 bases). The CDR3 spans 16 residues. Trimming pared 2 bases from V and 2 bases from J, leaving 15 bases between. CDR1 MDHEN and CDR2 SYDVKM come from the germline V gene. CDR3 amino acids: CASSLHQPQGNTEAFF. The CDR3 DNA is TGTGCCAGCAGTTTACATCAACCTCAGGGTAACACTGAAGCTTTCTTT.

This clone was picked up a small number of times. The chain joins TRBV29-1 to TRBJ2-2, with a tentative D call TRBD1 (5 bases). CDR1 SQVTM and CDR2 ANQGSEA come from the germline V gene. V dropped 7 bases and J dropped 5 bases, with 17 bases sitting between them. There are 14 residues in the CDR3. The CDR3 DNA sequence: TGCAGCGCGACCATCGACAGATTGACCGGGGAGCTGTTTTTT. It specifies CSATIDRLTGELFF.

The chain carries TRBV28 and TRBJ1-2, with D possibly being TRBD1 (6 bases). This CDR3 has 14 amino acids. Germline CDR1 MDHEN, CDR2 SYDVKM. Trimming left V 3 bases short and J 3 bases short, with 11 bases between. The CDR3 DNA is TGTGCCAGCAGTTTGGCGGGGGGCTACTATGGCTACACCTTC. Amino acid sequence: CASSLAGGYYGYTF.

CDR3 in amino acids: CASSLGIRGTGELFF. The CDR3 bases are TGTGCCAGCAGCTTAGGTATCAGGGGCACCGGGGAGCTGTTTTTT. The rearrangement uses TRBV13 and TRBJ2-2; TRBD1 might be the D (6 bases). The V gene lost 0 bases and the J gene lost 4 bases, with 9 bases spanning the gap. CDR1 is PRHDT and CDR2 is FYEKMQ in the germline V gene (reference sequence). This CDR3 contains 15 residues.

The CDR3 reads CASSWDRGRSDTQYF. The DNA for the CDR3 is TGTGCCAGCAGTTGGGACAGGGGGCGATCAGATACGCAGTATTTT. The chain links TRBV6-5 to TRBJ2-3, with 12 bases identical to TRBD1. CDR1 MNHEY and CDR2 SVGAGI come from the germline V gene. The junction had 3 bases not matched to a gene; V was cut back by 4 bases and J by 4 bases. The CDR3 has 15 amino acids.